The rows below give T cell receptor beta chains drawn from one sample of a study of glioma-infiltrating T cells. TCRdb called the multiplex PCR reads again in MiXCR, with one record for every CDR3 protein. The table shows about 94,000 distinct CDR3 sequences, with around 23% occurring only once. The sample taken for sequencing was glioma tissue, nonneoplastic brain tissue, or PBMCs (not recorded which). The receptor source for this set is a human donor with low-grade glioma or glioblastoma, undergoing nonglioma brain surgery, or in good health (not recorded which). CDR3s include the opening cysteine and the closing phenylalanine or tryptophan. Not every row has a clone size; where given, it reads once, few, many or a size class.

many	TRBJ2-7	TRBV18	CASSAPGTQLREQYF
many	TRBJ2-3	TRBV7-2	CASSKQGGDTQYF
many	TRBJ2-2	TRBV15	CATKTQGLDTGELFF
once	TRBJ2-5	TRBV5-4	CASSPGTGQGRETQYF
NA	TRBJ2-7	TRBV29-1	CSVRLAGGYEQYF
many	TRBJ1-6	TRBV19	CASSDLGTGDNSPLHF
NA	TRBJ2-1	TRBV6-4	CASSLNDEQFF
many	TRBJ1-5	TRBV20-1	CSARAEGGDQPQHF
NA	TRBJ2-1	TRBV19	CASSILAGGRHEQFF
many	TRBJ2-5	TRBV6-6	CASSYSGTSGEETQYF
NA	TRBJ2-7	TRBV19	CASRDRGASYEQYF
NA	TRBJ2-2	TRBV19	CASSLGLAGFPNTGELFF
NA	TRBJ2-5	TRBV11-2	CASSLGRGGTQYF
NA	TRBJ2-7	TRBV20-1	CSARSGTGSYEQYF
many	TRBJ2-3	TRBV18	CASSSGFADTQYF
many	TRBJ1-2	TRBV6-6	CASSYSGTGGGYTF
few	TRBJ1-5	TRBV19	CASSKTGERQPQHF
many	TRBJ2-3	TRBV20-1	CSARGGSGGLLTDTQYF
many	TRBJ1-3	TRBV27	CASSFQSSGNTIYF
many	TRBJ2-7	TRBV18	CASSSPGRGSYEQYF
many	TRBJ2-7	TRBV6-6	CASSYGQNSYEQYF
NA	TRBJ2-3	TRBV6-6	CASKGIAVTDTQYF
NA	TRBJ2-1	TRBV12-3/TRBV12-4	CASSSLLGTPGYNEQFF
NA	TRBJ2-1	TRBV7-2	CASSLAGGPNEQFF
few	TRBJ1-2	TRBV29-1	CSTVGKSYGYTF
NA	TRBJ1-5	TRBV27	CSSSTNWGLYQPQHF
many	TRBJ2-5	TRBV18	CASSGRRETQYF
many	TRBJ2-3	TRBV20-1	CSARDGQGLADTQYF
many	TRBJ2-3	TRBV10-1	CASSGPAGQLTDTQYF
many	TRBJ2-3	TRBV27	CASSQQGFGTDTQYF
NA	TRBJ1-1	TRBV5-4	CASSGPGSHQNTEAFF
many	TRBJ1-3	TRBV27	CASSPGTGIEYTIYF
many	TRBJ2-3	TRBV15	CATSRVGSGDPTDTQYF
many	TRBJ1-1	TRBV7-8	CASSLMVQMNTEAFF
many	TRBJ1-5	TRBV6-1	CASSVLQALSQHF
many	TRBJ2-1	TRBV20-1	CSARGQEQNNEQFF
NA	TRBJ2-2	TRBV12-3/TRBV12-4	CASSFQGTGELFF
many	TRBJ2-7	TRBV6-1	CASRLGQGVYEQYF
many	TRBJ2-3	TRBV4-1	CASSQDRDFPTQYF
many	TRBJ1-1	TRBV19	CASSPLNRGRSTEAFF
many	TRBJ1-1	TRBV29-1	CSVRVYTEAFF
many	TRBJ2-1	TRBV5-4	CASSSSLSGEQFF
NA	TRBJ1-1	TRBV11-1	CASSREIGTEAFF
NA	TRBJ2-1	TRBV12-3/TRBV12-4	CASSLVQRVGGYNEQFF
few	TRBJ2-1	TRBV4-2	CASSQDPAMRGNEQFF
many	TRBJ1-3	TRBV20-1	CSARTGGTSSAGNTIYF
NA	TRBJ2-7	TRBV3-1	CASSALRVPYEQYF
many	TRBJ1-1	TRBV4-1	CASSQDDRGLTEAFF
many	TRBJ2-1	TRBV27	CASSTRDPVENEQFF
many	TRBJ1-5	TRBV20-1	CSARGTLVQPQHF
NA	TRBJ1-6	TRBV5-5	CVSRDDRILRIISPLHF